Here is one TCR beta chain with its context. The antigen is not known. The source of the sample is a study of T cell responses to AZD1222 COVID-19 vaccine. Across the study: Whether given at about 4 or about 12 weeks, second doses were pooled.

Here immunoSEQ multiplex PCR was the method, and the copy in TCRdb shows in-frame clones only, minus some. The table records around 120,000 clones, more than 85% of them present only once. General study findings and limits: Of spike-specific TCRs, nearly half reportedly target regions left unmutated in variants. Spike-specific TCR repertoires showed rising breadth and depth after two AZD1222 doses. No day 14 peak samples; only post-peak repertoires were characterized.

This TCR came from an adult in good health. This sample comprised peripheral blood, obtained on day 0 of AZD1222 vaccination.

CDR3 bases: TGTGCCAGCAGCCGGGACCGGGATTCACAGTTCTTC. Its translation: CASSRDRDSQFF. The chain uses TRBV7-9 and TRBJ2-1; D tentatively reads TRBD1 or TRBD2 (5 bases each). With 5 bases removed from V and 13 bases from J, the gap between germline ends came to 15 bases. From germline, CDR1 is SEHNR and CDR2 FQNEAQ (reference sequence). This CDR3 contains 12 residues.